This TCR beta chain derives from a study of OX40 agonist ivuxolimab in advanced cancers. Turning to the study itself: Patients were treated with intravenous ivuxolimab, dosed at 0.01 to 10 mg/kg and infused every 2 weeks. Regarding the study as a whole: CD4+ and CD8+ blood T cells expanded clonally by week 6 at 0.1 to 3.0 mg/kg. Which antigen the expanded peripheral T cells recognized is unknown.

The protocol was immunoSEQ multiplex PCR, while the TCRdb copy is restricted to in-frame clones and leaves out a portion. The top ten clones hold roughly 3% of a sample with just over 50,000 clones, approximately 84% of them seen once. To note about this clone: Its antigen remains unidentified.

The receptor was derived from an adult with an advanced solid tumor such as melanoma, head and neck, liver or kidney cancer. The sequenced sample was CD4+ or CD8+ T cells sorted from blood, obtained in a trial of the OX40 agonist ivuxolimab.

CDR3 residues: CASSLTERSGELFF. The CDR3, as DNA: TGTGCCAGCAGCTTAACGGAGAGGTCCGGGGAGCTGTTTTTT. The V call is TRBV9, the J call TRBJ2-2; D ambiguous. Germline-derived CDR1 and CDR2 are SGDLS and YYNGEE. There are 14 residues in the CDR3. V dropped 4 bases and J dropped 6 bases, with 13 bases sitting between them. Complete variable domain (other parts from reference TRBV9 and TRBJ2-2): DSGVTQTPKHLITATGQRVTLRCSPRSGDLSVYWYQQSLDQGLQFLIQYYNGEERAKGNILERFSAQQFPDLHSELNLSSLELGDSALYFCASSLTERSGELFFGEGSRLTVL.